Listed here are 27 T cell receptor beta chains from one sample, sequenced in a study of blood T cell repertoires in COVID-19. Assay used: immunoSEQ multiplex PCR; TCRdb lists only in-frame clones, some missing. The table includes around 290,000 clones, roughly 89% detected once. What was sequenced was peripheral blood. The source is a man aged 40-55 years with acute or convalescent COVID-19.

CDR3: CASSQVANSNYGYTF. The CDR3 DNA is TGCGCCAGCAGCCAAGTAGCCAATTCGAACTATGGCTACACCTTC. This chain links TRBV4-1 with TRBJ1-2; no reliable D call. The CDR3 length is 15 residues. V was cut by 1 base and J by 2 bases, with 11 bases left in between. Germline V gives CDR1 MGHRA, CDR2 YSYEKL.

This clone appeared once. The chain joins TRBV18 to TRBJ2-3, with 7 positions matching TRBD2. CDR3 length equals 16 residues. Germline CDR1 is KGHSH and CDR2 is LQKENI. The J segment lost 2 bases and the V segment lost 1 base, leaving 6 bases of the junction unmatched. CDR3 protein: CASSPQTGGYTDTQYF. CDR3 coding DNA: TGTGCCAGCTCACCACAAACCGGGGGGTACACAGATACGCAGTATTTT.

V usage is TRBV5-1 and J usage is TRBJ1-5; no clear D. The V end was cut by 5 bases, the J end by 9 bases, with 18 bases between. Germline lookup yields CDR1 SGHRS and CDR2 YFSETQ. The CDR3 totals 14 residues. The CDR3 loop is CASRAEGENGPQHF. CDR3 in DNA: TGCGCCAGCAGGGCCGAGGGCGAAAATGGGCCCCAGCATTTT.

The chain couples TRBV6-1 to TRBJ2-7, with 7 bases that match TRBD1. Trimming cost V 2 bases and J 2 bases; bases outside gene matches: 6. Germline V CDR1 and CDR2: MNHNS, SASEGT. This CDR3 has 15 residues. CDR3 loop: CASSEFGTAAYEQYF. CDR3 nucleotide sequence: TGTGCCAGCAGTGAATTTGGGACAGCAGCCTACGAGCAGTACTTC.

The chain has TRBV29-1 and TRBJ1-3; 8 positions match TRBD1. The germline V gene has CDR1 SQVTM and CDR2 ANQGSEA. J lost 4 bases, V lost 7 bases, and 3 bases had no gene match. The CDR3 extends over 12 amino acids. Written as DNA, the CDR3 is TGCAGCGGTCGGACAGGGGGAAACACCATATATTTT. This codes for CSGRTGGNTIYF. The variable domain in full, with the rest retrieved from reference TRBV29-1 and TRBJ1-3, is SAVISQKPSRDICQRGTSLTIQCQVDSQVTMMFWYRQQPGQSLTLIATANQGSEATYESGFVIDKFPISRPNLTFSTLTVSNMSPEDSSIYLCSGRTGGNTIYFGEGSWLTVV.

J is TRBJ1-4 and V is TRBV5-1, with a possible D match to TRBD1 (5 bases). V lost 3 bases, J lost 5 bases, and 14 bases lay in between. The V gene's germline CDR1 is SGHRS and CDR2 YFSETQ. CDR3 length: 15 amino acids. CDR3 nucleotides: TGCGCCAGCAGCTCCTCCGGACAACCAAATGAAAAACTGTTTTTT. As protein: CASSSSGQPNEKLFF.

This clone showed up just once. The chain employs TRBV7-6 and TRBJ1-1, with D perhaps matching TRBD1 (6 bases). Germline CDR1 reads SGHVS; CDR2 reads FNYEAQ. V shed 2 bases and J shed 0 bases, with 10 bases lying between them. The CDR3 sequence is 15 residues long. The CDR3 DNA reads TGTGCCAGCAGCTTAACGACAGGATTGAACACTGAAGCTTTCTTT. As protein: CASSLTTGLNTEAFF.

This clone has only one observation. V is TRBV2 and J is TRBJ2-3; 15 positions agree with TRBD2. The V and J ends lost 6 bases and 0 bases, in that order; junction bases with no gene match: 10. The CDR3 contains 19 residues. Germline loops: CDR1 SNHLY, CDR2 FYNNEI. Here the CDR3 reads CASSPGLAGGTLSTDTQYF. As DNA, the CDR3 is TGTGCCAGCAGCCCGGGACTAGCGGGGGGAACACTAAGCACAGATACGCAGTATTTT.

The V call is TRBV5-6, the J call TRBJ1-5; 7 positions agree with TRBD1. V trimming: 0 bases; J trimming: 3 bases; junction bases outside the gene matches: 3. Germline CDR1 reads SGHDT; CDR2 reads YYEEEE. This CDR3 spans 15 amino acids. This CDR3 reads CASSLAGTVNQPQHF. For the CDR3, the DNA is TGTGCCAGCAGCTTGGCCGGGACAGTCAATCAGCCCCAGCATTTT.

CDR3 amino acids: CASGTDSVNTEAFF. CDR3 DNA sequence: TGTGCTAGTGGCACGGACAGCGTGAACACTGAAGCTTTCTTT. V gene TRBV12-5 combines with J gene TRBJ1-1; TRBD1 might be the D (6 bases). This CDR3 has 14 amino acids. Germline V gene sequence: CDR1 LGHNT, CDR2 FRNRAP. Trimming removed 6 bases from V and 0 bases from J, with 11 bases in between. Using reference TRBV12-5 and TRBJ1-1 for the parts outside the CDR3, the full variable domain is DARVTQTPRHKVTEMGQEVTMRCQPILGHNTVFWYRQTMMQGLELLAYFRNRAPLDDSGMPKDRFSAEMPDATLATLKIQPSEPRDSAVYFCASGTDSVNTEAFFGQGTRLTVV.

The gene calls are TRBV2 and TRBJ1-1; D is undetermined. CDR3 size: 11 residues. The V end was cut by 7 bases, the J end by 5 bases, with 8 bases between. CDR1 SNHLY and CDR2 FYNNEI come from the germline V gene. The CDR3 spells CASIAGTEAFF. The CDR3 nucleotides are TGTGCCAGCATCGCGGGAACTGAAGCTTTCTTT.

The rearrangement uses TRBV27 and TRBJ1-5; D ambiguous. With 4 bases removed from V and 4 bases from J, the gap between germline ends came to 11 bases. The germline V gene has CDR1 MNHEY and CDR2 SMNVEV (reference sequence). This CDR3 region has 14 residues. CDR3 DNA sequence: TGTGCCAGCAGTTCCGGAGGGCCGAATCAGCCCCAGCATTTT. Residues: CASSSGGPNQPQHF.

The chain employs TRBV5-6 and TRBJ2-7; D is perhaps TRBD2 (6 bases). The germline V gene encodes CDR1 SGHDT and CDR2 YYEEEE. The CDR3 loop spans 14 amino acids. Trimming cost V 0 bases and J 3 bases, with 10 bases left between them. CDR3 in amino acids: CASSLGGAGYEQYF. CDR3 nucleotides: TGTGCCAGCAGCTTGGGCGGGGCAGGCTACGAGCAGTACTTC.

V usage is TRBV19 and J usage is TRBJ1-4; the match to TRBD1 covers 9 bases. The CDR3 runs 15 residues. The V and J ends lost 4 bases and 4 bases, in that order; junction bases with no gene match: 4. The germline CDR1 and CDR2 sequences are LNHDA and SQIVND (reference sequence). This CDR3 reads CASSSKGQGNEKLFF. The CDR3 DNA follows: TGTGCCAGTAGTAGTAAGGGACAGGGTAATGAAAAACTGTTTTTT. The full variable domain, with the rest looked up from reference TRBV19 and TRBJ1-4, is DGGITQSPKYLFRKEGQNVTLSCEQNLNHDAMYWYRQDPGQGLRLIYYSQIVNDFQKGDIAEGYSVSREKKESFPLTVTSAQKNPTAFYLCASSSKGQGNEKLFFGSGTQLSVL.

This chain connects TRBV19 to TRBJ1-5; 7 nucleotides line up with TRBD1. The CDR3 is 16 residues long. With V trimmed by 1 base and J by 6 bases, 9 bases remained unmatched. The germline gives CDR1 LNHDA, CDR2 SQIVND (reference sequence). CDR3 amino acids: CASSIGNEGAAQPQHF. Here the CDR3 DNA reads TGTGCCAGTAGTATAGGAAACGAGGGGGCAGCTCAGCCCCAGCATTTT.

CDR3 region: CARGARRGGTDTQYF. The CDR3 nucleotides are TGTGCCAGAGGCGCCCGGCGGGGGGGCACAGATACGCAGTATTTT. This chain links TRBV30 with TRBJ2-3; 8 positions agree with TRBD2. Germline CDR1 GTSNPN, CDR2 SVGIG (reference sequence). V lost 8 bases to trimming and J lost 1 base; unmatched junction nucleotides: 11. The CDR3 loop spans 15 amino acids.

The CDR3 loop is CASSFSGTGDQPQHF. CDR3 DNA: TGCGCCAGCAGCTTTAGCGGGACGGGTGATCAGCCCCAGCATTTT. The rearrangement joins TRBV5-1 to TRBJ1-5; possibly TRBD1 for D (5 bases). Germline-derived CDR1 and CDR2 are SGHRS and YFSETQ. V lost 2 bases, J lost 5 bases, and 14 bases lay in between. The CDR3 covers 15 residues.

A note on this clone: An end of the junction differs from the germline gene, which may be a read error. Other DNA variants within this sample encode the same CDR3. J is TRBJ2-2 and V is TRBV11-1, with a tentative D call TRBD1 (5 bases). The CDR3 runs to 15 residues. The germline CDR1 and CDR2 sequences are SGHAT and FQDESV (reference sequence). The CDR3, as DNA: TGCGCCAGCAGCTTAACAGGCGCGAACACCGGGGAGCTGTTTTTT. Protein: CASSLTGANTGELFF.

The V gene is TRBV2, the J gene TRBJ1-5; D not resolved. From germline, CDR1 is SNHLY and CDR2 FYNNEI. The V end lost 1 base, the J end lost 9 bases, and 10 bases lay between the germline ends. CDR3 size: 13 residues. CDR3 coding DNA: TGTGCCAGCAGTGAAGTTGGCTCGGGGCCCCAGCATTTT. Its protein is CASSEVGSGPQHF.

The rearrangement joins TRBV12-5 to TRBJ2-7; TRBD1 is a possible D gene (5 bases). CDR3 length: 16 amino acids. The germline CDR1 and CDR2 sequences are LGHNT and FRNRAP. The ends were cut back, 6 bases at V and 6 bases at J, with 24 bases in the middle. The CDR3 protein is CASGFGQGRFLGEQYF. The CDR3 DNA is TGTGCTAGTGGCTTTGGCCAGGGCCGTTTCCTAGGCGAGCAGTACTTC.

V and J are TRBV7-2 and TRBJ1-4; 10 bases agree with TRBD1. CDR3 length: 15 amino acids. CDR1 SGHTA and CDR2 FQGNSA come from the germline V gene. J was trimmed by 9 bases and V by 7 bases; bases with no gene match: 11. The CDR3, as DNA: TGTGCCAGCACCTTGGGACAGGGGAAAGAGAAAAAACTGTTTTTT. Its protein is CASTLGQGKEKKLFF.

Points on this clone: A read error may produce the germline difference seen at one junction end. The rearrangement joins TRBV30 to TRBJ1-3, with D possibly TRBD1 on 5 matching bases. CDR1 is GTSNPN, CDR2 SVGIG, per germline (reference sequence). There are 13 residues in the CDR3. The CDR3 DNA reads as TGTGCTTGGACCAGGGAACCTGGAAACACCATATATTTT. As protein: CAWTREPGNTIYF. The variable domain in full, completed from reference TRBV30 and TRBJ1-3, reads SQTIHQWPATLVQPVGSPLSLECTVEGTSNPNLYWYRQAAGRGLQLLFYSVGIGQISSEVPQNLSASRPQDRQFILSSKKLLLSDSGFYLCAWTREPGNTIYFGEGSWLTVV.

This rearrangement joins TRBV9 to TRBJ2-7, with TRBD2 matching 7 bases. The CDR3 contains 13 residues. V was pared by 0 bases and J by 6 bases, with 3 bases of the junction left unmatched. Per germline, CDR1 SGDLS and CDR2 YYNGEE. The CDR3 spells CASSVAGGSEQYF. CDR3 nucleotides: TGTGCCAGCAGCGTAGCGGGGGGATCCGAGCAGTACTTC.

This clone was observed a single time. The gene calls are TRBV3-1 (or the pseudogene TRBV3-2) and TRBJ2-3; 10 bases map to TRBD1. The J segment lost 2 bases and the V segment lost 0 bases, leaving 5 bases of the junction unmatched. The CDR3 runs 17 residues. The V gene's germline CDR1 is LGHDT and CDR2 YNNKEL (reference sequence). DNA of the CDR3: TGTGCCAGCAGCCAAGAAGGGACAGGGGTCGCCACAGATACGCAGTATTTT. Encoded protein: CASSQEGTGVATDTQYF.

This chain joins TRBV9 and TRBJ1-2; D gene ambiguous. CDR3 size: 13 residues. Trimming took 3 bases from V and 8 from J, leaving 14 bases between them. Per germline, CDR1 SGDLS and CDR2 YYNGEE. The CDR3 DNA reads as TGTGCCAGCAGCGCCGGGATTGCAGGAGGCTACACCTTC. As protein: CASSAGIAGGYTF.

The chain recombines TRBV24-1 with TRBJ2-2; the match to TRBD1 covers 9 bases. After removal of 1 base from V and 1 base from J, the junction contained 6 bases not matched to a gene. The CDR3 is made up of 18 amino acids. The germline V gene encodes CDR1 KGHDR and CDR2 SFDVKD. This CDR3 is CATSDFMGQGWNTGELFF. CDR3 coding DNA: TGTGCCACCAGTGATTTTATGGGACAGGGATGGAACACCGGGGAGCTGTTTTTT.

J is TRBJ1-1 and V is TRBV7-2; TRBD1 matches at 8 bases. After removal of 1 base from V and 0 bases from J, the junction contained 7 bases not matched to a gene. CDR1 SGHTA and CDR2 FQGNSA come from the germline V gene. The CDR3 runs to 17 residues. The DNA of the CDR3 is TGTGCCAGCAGCTTAGTCAGGGGGCCGGGACTGAACACTGAAGCTTTCTTT. This gives the protein CASSLVRGPGLNTEAFF.